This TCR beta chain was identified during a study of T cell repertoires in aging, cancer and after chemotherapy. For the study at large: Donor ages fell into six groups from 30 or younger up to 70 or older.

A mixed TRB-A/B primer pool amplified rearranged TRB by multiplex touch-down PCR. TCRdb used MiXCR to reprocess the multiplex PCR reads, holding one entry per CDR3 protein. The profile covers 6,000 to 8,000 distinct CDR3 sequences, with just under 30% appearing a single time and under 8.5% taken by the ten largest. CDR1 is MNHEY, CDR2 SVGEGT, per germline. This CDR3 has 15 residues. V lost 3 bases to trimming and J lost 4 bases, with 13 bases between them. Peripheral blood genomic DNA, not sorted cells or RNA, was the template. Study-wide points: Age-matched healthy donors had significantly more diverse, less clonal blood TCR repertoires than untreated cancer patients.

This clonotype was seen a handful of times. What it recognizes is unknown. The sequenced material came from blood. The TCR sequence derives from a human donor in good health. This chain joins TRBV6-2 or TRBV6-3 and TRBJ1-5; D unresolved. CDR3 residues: CASSYPPGGNQPQHF. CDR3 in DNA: TGTGCCAGCAGTTATCCCCCGGGCGGGAATCAGCCCCAGCATTTT.